This TCR beta chain was identified during a study of cytomegalovirus exposure and HLA in healthy donors. Findings and limits, study-wide: Sequencing likely caused a cluster of highly shared sequence variants.

Use of 60 Vbeta and 13 Jbeta primers characterized the PCR. Libraries were prepared by immunoSEQ multiplex PCR; TCRdb keeps only in-frame clonotypes and omits some of them. The sample lists under 300,000 clones, around 80% occurring once. On this clone: Antigen: not known.

Germline CDR1 is MNHEY and CDR2 is SVGAGI. After removal of 0 bases from V and 8 bases from J, the junction contained 5 bases not matched to a gene. The CDR3 is 16 residues long. This sequence joins TRBV6-5 and TRBJ1-4; 11 bases agree with TRBD1. The sample consisted of PBMCs. This TCR was recovered from a woman aged 60 to 75 in good health and CMV-seropositive. CDR3 sequence: CASSYSSGQGGEKLFF. CDR3 DNA sequence: TGTGCCAGCAGTTACTCGTCGGGACAGGGGGGGGAAAAACTGTTTTTT.